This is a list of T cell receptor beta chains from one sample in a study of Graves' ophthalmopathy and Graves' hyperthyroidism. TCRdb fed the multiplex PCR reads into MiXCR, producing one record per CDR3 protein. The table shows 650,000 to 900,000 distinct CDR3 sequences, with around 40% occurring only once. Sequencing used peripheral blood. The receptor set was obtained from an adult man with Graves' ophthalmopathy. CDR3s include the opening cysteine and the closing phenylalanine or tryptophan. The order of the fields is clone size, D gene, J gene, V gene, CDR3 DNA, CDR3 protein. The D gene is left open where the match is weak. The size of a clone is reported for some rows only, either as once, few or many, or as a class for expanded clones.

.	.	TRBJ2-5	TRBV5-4	TGTGCCAGCAGCTTGGGGTCACAGGGTTGGGAGACCCAGTACTTC	CASSLGSQGWETQYF
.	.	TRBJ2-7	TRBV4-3	TGCGCCAGCAGCCAAGAAGGACAGCCATCCTACGAGCAGTACTTC	CASSQEGQPSYEQYF
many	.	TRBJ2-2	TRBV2	TGTGCCAGCAGCATGACAGGCGTGAACACCGGGGAGCTGTTTTTT	CASSMTGVNTGELFF
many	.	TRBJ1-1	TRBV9	TGTGCCAGCAGTGTAAAGGGGAACACTGAAGCTTTCTTT	CASSVKGNTEAFF
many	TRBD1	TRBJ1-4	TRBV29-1	TGCAGCGTTGTCCCCTTCGGGACAGGGGATGAAAAACTGTTTTTT	CSVVPFGTGDEKLFF
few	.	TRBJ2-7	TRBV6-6	TGTGCCAGCAGTAGGGGCCAGGGCCTCTCCTACGAGCAGTACTTC	CASSRGQGLSYEQYF
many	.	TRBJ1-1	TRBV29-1	TGCAGCGTTGAAAGACGGGGGGTTGAAGCTTTCTTT	CSVERRGVEAFF
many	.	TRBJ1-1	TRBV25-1	TGTGCCAGCAGTCCCTATTTCGTTATGAACACTGAAGCTTTCTTT	CASSPYFVMNTEAFF
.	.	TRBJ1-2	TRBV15	TGTGCCACCAGCAGTCGGGGTGGGGGGGAGGTTAACTATGGCTACACCTTC	CATSSRGGGEVNYGYTF
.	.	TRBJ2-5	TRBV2	TGTGCCAGCCAAATCAGGGTAACGAAGGAGACCCAGTACTTC	CASQIRVTKETQYF
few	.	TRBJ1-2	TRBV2	TGTGCCAGCAGCCCCCGGAGGGCGAGTCTGGGTGGCTACACCTTC	CASSPRRASLGGYTF
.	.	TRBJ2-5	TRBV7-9	TGTGCCAGCAGCTTAGCTCTCCGCGTGATCCAGGCGACCCAGTACTTC	CASSLALRVIQATQYF
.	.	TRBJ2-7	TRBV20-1	TGCAGTGCTAGGTCAGCAATAAACTCCTACGAGCAGTACTTC	CSARSAINSYEQYF
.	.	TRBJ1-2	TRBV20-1	TGCAGTGCAGGCGGGACTGAGATAAACTATGGCTACACCTTC	CSAGGTEINYGYTF
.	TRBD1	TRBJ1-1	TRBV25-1	TGTGCCAGCAGTCCGCCCGGACAGGGCTTGACTGAAGCTTTCTTT	CASSPPGQGLTEAFF
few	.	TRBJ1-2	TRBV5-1	TGCGCCAGCAGCTCCCTGGGGGATGGCTACACCTTC	CASSSLGDGYTF
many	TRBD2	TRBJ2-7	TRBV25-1	TGTGCCAGCACCCCCCTAGCGGGAGTATCCTACGAGCAGTACTTC	CASTPLAGVSYEQYF
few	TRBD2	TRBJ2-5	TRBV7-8	TGTGCCAGCAGCCCCTACGGTAGCGGGGGTATGTTGGAGACCCAGTACTTC	CASSPYGSGGMLETQYF
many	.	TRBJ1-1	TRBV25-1	TGTGCCAGCAGTGATCCAGGGAGTGGCACTGAAGCTTTCTTT	CASSDPGSGTEAFF
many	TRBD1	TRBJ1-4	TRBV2	TGTGCCAGCAAGGAACAGGGGCTATCTGAAAAACTGTTTTTT	CASKEQGLSEKLFF
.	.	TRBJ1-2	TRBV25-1	TGTGCCAGCAGCTCGAATGGACAGTACTATGGCTACACCTTC	CASSSNGQYYGYTF
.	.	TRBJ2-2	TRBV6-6	TGTGCCAGCAGTTACAGCGTACATTACACCGGGGAGCTGTTTTTT	CASSYSVHYTGELFF
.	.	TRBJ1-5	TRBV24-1	TGTGCCACCAGTGACCTTAGACAGAACAATCAGCCCCAGCATTTT	CATSDLRQNNQPQHF
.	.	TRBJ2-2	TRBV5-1	TGCGCCAGCAGAGATCCAGCGGGGAACACCGGGGAGCTGTTTTTT	CASRDPAGNTGELFF
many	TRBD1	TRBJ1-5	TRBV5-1	TGCGCCAGCAGCCCAGGGACAGGTCGCAATCAGCCCCAGCATTTT	CASSPGTGRNQPQHF
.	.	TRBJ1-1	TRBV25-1	TGTGCCAGCAGAGTACCACGGATGAACACTGAAGCTTTCTTT	CASRVPRMNTEAFF
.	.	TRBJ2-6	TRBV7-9	TGTGCCAGCAGCTTATGGTTCTCCGGGGCCGACGTCCTGACTTTC	CASSLWFSGADVLTF
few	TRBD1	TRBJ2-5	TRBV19	TGTGCCAGTAGTTACTCAGGACAGGGAGAGACCCAGTACTTC	CASSYSGQGETQYF
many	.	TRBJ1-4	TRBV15	TGTGCCACCAGCAGCCTCCGGTCTGGAAACCCCGAAAAACTGTTTTTT	CATSSLRSGNPEKLFF
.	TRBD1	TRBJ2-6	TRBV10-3	TGTGCCATCAGTGCTAGGACAGGGGACAACGTCCTGACTTTC	CAISARTGDNVLTF
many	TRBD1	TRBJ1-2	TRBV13	TGTGCCAGCAGCAGGGGGCCGGAAGGCTACACCTTC	CASSRGPEGYTF
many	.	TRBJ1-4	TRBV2	TGTGCCAGCAGTGAAGCGAGGAGTAGGGAAAAACTGTTTTTT	CASSEARSREKLFF
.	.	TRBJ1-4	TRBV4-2	TGTGCCAGCAGCCAAGATCGAAACGTTAATGAAAAACTGTTTTTT	CASSQDRNVNEKLFF